This TCR beta chain was recovered during a study of shared clonotypes between healthy human individuals. The wider study: The study drew on two women and a few men aged 18 to 49 as donors.

Profiling relied on immunoSEQ multiplex PCR, and the TCRdb table lists in-frame clones only, not all of them. In the table there are over 1.5 million clones, 95% to 99% of which are singletons. With 4 bases removed from V and 11 bases from J, the gap between germline ends came to 12 bases. This CDR3 spans 12 amino acids. In germline, CDR1 is SGHTS, CDR2 YDEGEE. The clonotype comes from a man aged 25-45 years in good health. The V call is TRBV5-8, the J call TRBJ1-4, with D uncertain. Sequencing was carried out using naive CD4+ T cells sorted from blood. The subset was: CD45RA+ positively selected. CDR3 in amino acids: CASSRAGPKLFF. The CDR3, as DNA: TGTGCCAGCAGCCGGGCCGGGCCCAAACTGTTTTTT.